A single sample is the source of the 27 T cell receptor beta chains below, sequenced in a study of regulatory T cells in long-lasting Graves disease. Sample time point: persistent/refractory GD, antithyroid drugs over 5 years with positive TRAb. From RNA extracted from PBMCs, the TCR library was made. Combining iRepertoire HTBI primers with Arm-PCR of CDR3 regions, the authors built TCR beta libraries. TCRdb reanalysed the multiplex PCR reads using MiXCR and keeps one entry per CDR3 protein. The data hold more than 650,000 distinct CDR3 sequences, with 25% to 35% observed a single time. Sequences were derived from peripheral blood mononuclear cells (PBMCs), sampled when the disease was refractory, from a patient treated with antithyroid drugs. The receptors shown here come from a female donor with Graves disease.

CDR3 DNA sequence: TGTGCCAGTAGCACGACGGCGGCCTACGAGCAGTACTTC. It encodes CASSTTAAYEQYF. The chain links TRBV19 to TRBJ2-7; no reliable D call. The germline V gene has CDR1 LNHDA and CDR2 SQIVND (reference sequence). V was trimmed by 6 bases and J by 2 bases, leaving 11 bases between them. This CDR3 has 13 residues.

With respect to this clonotype: A clone one base away is much larger, so this may be a read error. This chain uses TRBV2 with TRBJ1-5; D gene unclear. This CDR3 is 14 amino acids long. Germline lookup yields CDR1 SNHLY and CDR2 FYNNEI. CDR3 sequence: CASSEDTSSQPQHF. In nucleotides, the CDR3 is TGTGCCAGCAGTGAAGATACGAGCAGTCAGCCCCAGCATTTT.

This chain links TRBV7-9 with TRBJ1-1, with D tentatively TRBD1 (5 bases). Deletions cut 1 base from V and 3 bases from J, with 9 bases between. Germline loops: CDR1 SEHNR, CDR2 FQNEAQ (reference sequence). This CDR3 comprises 14 residues. CDR3 in amino acids: CASSLDWGYTEAFF. The CDR3 DNA reads as TGTGCCAGCAGCTTAGATTGGGGGTACACTGAAGCTTTCTTT.

This clonotype was seen ten or more times. The chain has TRBV12-3 or TRBV12-4 and TRBJ1-2, with D perhaps matching TRBD1 (5 bases). There are 14 residues in the CDR3. The V gene lost 7 bases and the J gene lost 4 bases, with 16 bases spanning the gap. In nucleotides, the CDR3 is TGTGCCAGCACCCCTCGGGGCTCGACCTATGGCTACACCTTC. It is translated as CASTPRGSTYGYTF.

This clonotype was counted only a few times. This chain connects TRBV12-3 or TRBV12-4 to TRBJ1-5; TRBD1 is a possible D gene (5 bases). The ends were cut back, 6 bases at V and 0 bases at J, with 21 bases in the middle. This CDR3 contains 18 residues. The CDR3 is CASSRRGHGAYSNQPQHF. The CDR3 coding sequence is TGTGCCAGCAGCCGCCGGGGTCATGGGGCCTATAGCAATCAGCCCCAGCATTTT.

This clonotype occurred a few times. CDR3 residues: CASSEEGRKPQHF. For the CDR3, the DNA is TGTGCCAGCAGTGAAGAAGGGCGGAAGCCCCAGCATTTT. This chain links TRBV6-1 with TRBJ1-5; D is unclear. Germline V gene lookup returns CDR1 MNHNS and CDR2 SASEGT. The CDR3 consists of 13 residues. V dropped 1 base and J dropped 8 bases, with 9 bases sitting between them.

This clonotype was detected ten times or more. This chain uses TRBV3-1 with TRBJ1-2, with D perhaps TRBD1 (6 bases). Germline V gene lookup returns CDR1 LGHDT and CDR2 YNNKEL (reference sequence). The CDR3 contains 16 residues. Between the trimmed V and J ends, which lost 1 base and 2 bases, there was a span of 14 bases. For the CDR3, the DNA is TGTGCCAGCAGCCAAGTATCGGGGACACCCAACTATGGCTACACCTTC. As protein: CASSQVSGTPNYGYTF. Full variable domain (missing parts from reference TRBV3-1 and TRBJ1-2): DTAVSQTPKYLVTQMGNDKSIKCEQNLGHDTMYWYKQDSKKFLKIMFSYNNKELIINETVPNRFSPKSPDKAHLNLHINSLELGDSAVYFCASSQVSGTPNYGYTFGSGTRLTVV.

This chain connects TRBV9 to TRBJ1-4; TRBD1 matches at 9 bases. The CDR3 contains 14 residues. Germline V CDR1 and CDR2: SGDLS, YYNGEE. V shed 6 bases and J 5 bases; nucleotides not matched to a gene: 5. DNA for the CDR3: TGTGCCAGCACCAAGGGACAGGGAAATGAAAAACTGTTTTTT. It is translated as CASTKGQGNEKLFF.

The genes are TRBV5-1 and TRBJ1-1, with D uncertain. Germline V gives CDR1 SGHRS, CDR2 YFSETQ. Trimming stripped 1 base from V and 1 base from J, with 8 bases between. The CDR3 covers 14 residues. CDR3 DNA sequence: TGCGCCAGCAGCTTGATGGTCCCGAACACTGAAGCTTTCTTT. Protein: CASSLMVPNTEAFF.

V usage is TRBV10-3 and J usage is TRBJ2-7, with unresolved D. The CDR3 consists of 15 residues. The germline gives CDR1 ENHRY, CDR2 SYGVKD. V lost 6 bases, J lost 3 bases, and 18 bases lay in between. As DNA, the CDR3 is TGTGCCATCAGCCCATCCTATGACCTAGGCTACGAGCAGTACTTC. Translating it yields CAISPSYDLGYEQYF.

The chain combines TRBV5-6 with TRBJ2-5, with 14 bases fitting TRBD2. The CDR3 totals 15 residues. The J segment lost 5 bases and the V segment lost 6 bases, leaving 6 bases of the junction unmatched. Germline lookup yields CDR1 SGHDT and CDR2 YYEEEE. CDR3 residues: CASNGLAGGVETQYF. The DNA for the CDR3 is TGTGCCAGCAACGGACTAGCGGGAGGCGTCGAGACCCAGTACTTC.

The chain joins TRBV5-1 to TRBJ2-5; possibly TRBD1 for D (6 bases). The CDR3 contains 14 residues. The V end lost 0 bases, the J end lost 5 bases, and 11 bases lay between the germline ends. CDR1 SGHRS and CDR2 YFSETQ come from the germline V gene. CDR3 sequence (DNA): TGCGCCAGCAGCTTGGTGGGACAACGGGAGACCCAGTACTTC. It specifies CASSLVGQRETQYF.

This clonotype has at least ten counts. J is TRBJ1-5 and V is TRBV2; D remains unclear. Germline V CDR1 and CDR2: SNHLY, FYNNEI. V gave up 1 base and J gave up 1 base, with 5 bases separating them. The CDR3 spans 14 residues. The CDR3 DNA reads as TGTGCCAGCAGTGAAGGTCCCAGCAATCAGCCCCAGCATTTT. Amino acids: CASSEGPSNQPQHF.

This clonotype has more than one count but fewer than ten. This chain connects TRBV30 to TRBJ1-2; 7 bases are shared with TRBD1. V shed 5 bases and J 6 bases; nucleotides not matched to a gene: 12. Germline V CDR1 and CDR2: GTSNPN, SVGIG (reference sequence). The CDR3 loop spans 14 amino acids. CDR3 nucleotide sequence: TGTGCCTGGTTAATCGGGGGGACAGTTGATGGCTACACCTTC. Amino acid sequence: CAWLIGGTVDGYTF.

This clonotype was detected only a few times. The chain recombines TRBV10-3 with TRBJ1-2; unclear D gene. CDR3 size: 14 residues. Germline CDR1 ENHRY, CDR2 SYGVKD. Trimming removed 2 bases at V and 4 bases at J, with 11 bases between. The CDR3 here is CAISETATLYGYTF. CDR3 nucleotide sequence: TGTGCCATCAGTGAGACAGCCACTCTCTATGGCTACACCTTC.

For this clonotype: The CDR3 does not end in the conserved phenylalanine or tryptophan, so this is likely a read error. This chain joins TRBV28 and TRBJ2-7; TRBD1 matches at 8 bases. The length of the CDR3 is 16 residues. V lost 4 bases and J lost 1; bases outside the gene matches: 9. CDR1 and CDR2 (germline): MDHEN, SYDVKM. The CDR3 DNA reads as TGTGCCAGCAGTTCACTCCCAGGGGGCGCTTCCTACGAGCAGTACCTC. It translates to CASSSLPGGASYEQYL.

This clonotype has more than one count but fewer than ten. The chain is built from TRBV27 and TRBJ2-2; the D gene could be TRBD1 or TRBD2 (5 bases each). Germline CDR1 reads MNHEY; CDR2 reads SMNVEV (reference sequence). Trimming stripped 6 bases from V and 6 bases from J, with 11 bases between. This CDR3 contains 13 residues. CDR3 amino acids: CASSPGTAGELFF. The CDR3 coding sequence is TGTGCCAGCAGCCCCGGGACGGCCGGGGAGCTGTTTTTT.

This clonotype turned up a few times. The chain combines TRBV28 with TRBJ2-2, with D hard to call. Germline V lookup: CDR1 MDHEN, CDR2 SYDVKM. CDR3 size: 12 residues. V shed 7 bases and J shed 4 bases, with 7 bases lying between them. The CDR3 protein is CASTPGTGELFF. DNA of the CDR3: TGTGCCAGCACCCCAGGCACCGGGGAGCTGTTTTTT. Looking up the rest from reference TRBV28 and TRBJ2-2 gives the full variable domain: DVKVTQSSRYLVKRTGEKVFLECVQDMDHENMFWYRQDPGLGLRLIYFSYDVKMKEKGDIPEGYSVSREKKERFSLILESASTNQTSMYLCASTPGTGELFFGEGSRLTVL.

This chain's CDR3 is CATSRERANTEAFF. In DNA, the CDR3 is TGTGCCACCAGCAGAGAACGGGCGAACACTGAAGCTTTCTTT. The chain employs TRBV15 and TRBJ1-1; unclear D gene. The CDR3 has 14 amino acids. Germline lookup yields CDR1 LNHNV and CDR2 YYDKDF (reference sequence). Trimming stripped 0 bases from V and 1 base from J, with 6 bases between.

The chain links TRBV5-1 to TRBJ1-2, with D hard to call. CDR3 length: 15 residues. V was pared by 0 bases and J by 4 bases, with 13 bases between. Germline V gene data show CDR1 as SGHRS and CDR2 as YFSETQ. The CDR3 nucleotides read TGCGCCAGCAGCTTGGCCGAGGGCTTACCCTATGGCTACACCTTC. It is translated as CASSLAEGLPYGYTF.

This clonotype was counted ten times or more. The rearrangement joins TRBV29-1 to TRBJ1-1; D is ambiguous. Trimming took 5 bases from V and 1 from J, leaving 11 bases between them. This CDR3 is built from 13 residues. Germline-derived CDR1 and CDR2 are SQVTM and ANQGSEA. The CDR3 sequence: CSVWALGNTEAFF. The CDR3 DNA sequence: TGCAGCGTTTGGGCCTTGGGGAACACTGAAGCTTTCTTT. The full variable domain, completed using reference TRBV29-1 and TRBJ1-1, is SAVISQKPSRDICQRGTSLTIQCQVDSQVTMMFWYRQQPGQSLTLIATANQGSEATYESGFVIDKFPISRPNLTFSTLTVSNMSPEDSSIYLCSVWALGNTEAFFGQGTRLTVV.

The rearrangement joins TRBV3-1 to TRBJ1-2, with 7 bases lining up with TRBD1. Germline trimming cut 4 bases from V and 5 bases from J; bases unmatched to any gene: 10. This CDR3 has 15 residues. The germline V gene encodes CDR1 LGHDT and CDR2 YNNKEL (reference sequence). The DNA of the CDR3 is TGTGCCAGCAGCCCGACAGGGAGCCGGGTATATGGCTACACCTTC. This encodes CASSPTGSRVYGYTF.

The chain joins TRBV24-1 to TRBJ1-1; D call uncertain. Trimming shortened V by 5 bases and J by 1 base, and 10 bases separated the two germline ends. The CDR3 totals 14 residues. Looked up from germline, CDR1 is KGHDR and CDR2 is SFDVKD. The CDR3 DNA follows: TGTGCCACCAGTGGCCACCCAGGGAACACTGAAGCTTTCTTT. Translating gives CATSGHPGNTEAFF.

The gene calls are TRBV29-1 and TRBJ2-5, with TRBD2 identical over 9 bases. The CDR3 totals 15 residues. CDR1 SQVTM and CDR2 ANQGSEA come from the germline V gene. With V trimmed by 1 base and J by 2 bases, 5 bases remained unmatched. The chain's CDR3 is CSVEVAGARQETQYF. DNA for the CDR3: TGCAGCGTTGAAGTAGCGGGGGCTAGACAAGAGACCCAGTACTTC.

This clonotype was seen ten or more times. The chain combines TRBV2 with TRBJ2-7, with TRBD1 identical over 10 bases. CDR3 length equals 14 residues. Looked up from germline, CDR1 is SNHLY and CDR2 is FYNNEI. V trimming: 4 bases; J trimming: 3 bases; junction bases outside the gene matches: 3. Here the CDR3 reads CASSGRTGGYEQYF. As DNA, the CDR3 is TGTGCCAGCAGTGGGCGGACAGGGGGCTACGAGCAGTACTTC.

This clonotype was counted only a few times. The chain combines TRBV12-3 or TRBV12-4 with TRBJ2-2; D may correspond to TRBD1 or TRBD2 (7 bases each). The CDR3 extends over 16 amino acids. The V and J ends lost 4 bases and 6 bases respectively, with 18 bases between them. CDR3 sequence (DNA): TGTGCCAGCAGTTCAGGGGGGGGAGCGGCCCCCGGGGAGCTGTTTTTT. Translating it yields CASSSGGGAAPGELFF.

With regard to this clonotype: No conserved phenylalanine or tryptophan ends this CDR3, so it is likely a read error. V gene TRBV30 combines with J gene TRBJ2-7, with D tentatively TRBD2 (6 bases). This CDR3 is 14 amino acids long. The V end was cut by 2 bases, the J end by 6 bases, with 17 bases between. Germline CDR1 is GTSNPN and CDR2 is SVGIG (reference sequence). CDR3: CAWSRMAGRGEQYL. The DNA for the CDR3 is TGTGCCTGGAGTAGGATGGCGGGAAGGGGCGAGCAGTACCTC.